The sequence of this T cell receptor (beta chain) was determined in a study of T cells after yellow fever vaccination. Overall study: Fractions of limited cellularity were prepared by means of SMART-Seq v4 Ultra Low Input.

Points on this clonotype: The antigen is not known.

CDR3 length: 12 residues. Germline V gives CDR1 GTSNPN, CDR2 SVGIG (reference sequence). General study findings and limits: Detected again after the booster were most primary-vaccination clones, at about 96% CD4 and nearly 90% CD8. A small proportion of clonotypes was detected in both the CD4 and CD8 compartments.

Template switching with 5'RACE generated the TCR cDNA and added a universal primer site and UMIs. A single record per CDR3 protein comes from TCRdb applying MiXCR to the 5' RACE reads. The sample shows approximately 250,000 distinct CDR3 sequences, 6.7% of them seen only once. V gene TRBV30 combines with J gene TRBJ1-1, with D possibly TRBD1 on 6 matching bases. The TCR sequence derives from a young man who received the YFV17D yellow fever vaccine. Sample: CD4+ T cells sorted from PBMCs, taken on the day of the yellow fever booster vaccination. The CDR3 DNA reads as TGTGGCTCGAGGGGGATGAACACTGAAGCTTTCTTT. It codes for CGSRGMNTEAFF.